Below, 11 T cell receptor beta chains from the same sample are listed, as sequenced in a study of blood T cell repertoires in COVID-19. Clones were sequenced by immunoSEQ multiplex PCR, and TCRdb holds only the in-frame ones, with some missing. The table includes fewer than 200,000 clones, 81% detected once. Sequencing used PBMCs or T cells enriched from blood (not recorded which). These receptors were taken from a woman aged 40 to 49 with acute COVID-19.

The chain couples TRBV6-4 to TRBJ2-1; no firm D call. CDR1 and CDR2 from the germline V gene are MRHNA and SNTAGT. V was trimmed by 0 bases and J by 7 bases, leaving 13 bases between them. The CDR3 length is 15 residues. The CDR3 region is CASSDSTATLNEQFF. In DNA, the CDR3 is TGTGCCAGCAGTGACTCGACTGCTACCTTGAATGAGCAGTTCTTC.

This chain connects TRBV5-4 to TRBJ2-3; D not resolved. In germline, CDR1 is SGHNT, CDR2 YYREEE (reference sequence). V was trimmed by 4 bases and J by 1 base, leaving 4 bases between them. CDR3 length equals 12 residues. CDR3: CASSLRTDTQYF. CDR3 nucleotides: TGTGCCAGCAGCCTACGCACAGATACGCAGTATTTT.

This chain links TRBV2 with TRBJ2-3; 8 nucleotides align to TRBD2. V trimming: 5 bases; J trimming: 4 bases; junction bases outside the gene matches: 8. CDR1 and CDR2 (germline): SNHLY, FYNNEI. The CDR3 length is 15 residues. CDR3 coding DNA: TGTGCCAGCAGTATCGGGAGGGCCACGTCAGATACGCAGTATTTT. Its translation: CASSIGRATSDTQYF.

This chain connects TRBV9 to TRBJ1-3; no reliable D call. V lost 4 bases, J lost 2 bases, and 7 bases lay in between. Germline V gene sequence: CDR1 SGDLS, CDR2 YYNGEE. The CDR3 sequence is 13 residues long. In DNA, the CDR3 is TGTGCCAGCAGCCCCCGGGCTGGAAACACCATATATTTT. Protein product: CASSPRAGNTIYF.

This chain joins TRBV25-1 and TRBJ1-1; D is uncertain. The CDR3 extends over 11 amino acids. Between the trimmed V and J ends, which lost 6 bases and 5 bases, there was a span of 7 bases. CDR1 is MGHDK, CDR2 SYGVNS, per germline. CDR3 protein: CASRRSTEAFF. In DNA form, the CDR3 reads TGTGCCAGCAGGAGGAGTACTGAAGCTTTCTTT.

This clone occurred once. The J gene is TRBJ2-2, the V gene TRBV5-6; perhaps TRBD1 as D (6 bases). V lost 4 bases and J lost 4, with 11 bases in between. CDR3 length equals 14 residues. Germline V lookup: CDR1 SGHDT, CDR2 YYEEEE. The CDR3 DNA reads as TGTGCCAGCAGCCTCGACAGGAGCACCGGGGAGCTGTTTTTT. Protein sequence: CASSLDRSTGELFF. Using reference TRBV5-6 and TRBJ2-2 for the parts outside the CDR3, the full variable domain is DAGVTQSPTHLIKTRGQQVTLRCSPKSGHDTVSWYQQALGQGPQFIFQYYEEEERQRGNFPDRFSGHQFPNYSSELNVNALLLGDSALYLCASSLDRSTGELFFGEGSRLTVL.

The chain joins TRBV5-4 to TRBJ2-1, with a possible D match to TRBD2 (6 bases). Trimming stripped 4 bases from V and 5 bases from J, with 16 bases between. This CDR3 region has 15 residues. Germline V gene data show CDR1 as SGHNT and CDR2 as YYREEE (reference sequence). In DNA, the CDR3 is TGTGCCAGCAGCATCCCGGGACTCGATGACAATGAGCAGTTCTTC. It yields the protein CASSIPGLDDNEQFF.

This clone was seen only once. This chain connects TRBV24-1 to TRBJ2-1, with unresolved D. Trimming took off 5 bases at V and 0 bases at J, with 7 bases between the two ends. Germline V lookup: CDR1 KGHDR, CDR2 SFDVKD. The CDR3 loop spans 14 amino acids. CDR3 nucleotides: TGTGCCACCAGTGCAGCGCACTCCTACAATGAGCAGTTCTTC. This codes for CATSAAHSYNEQFF.

The V gene is TRBV19, the J gene TRBJ2-2; perhaps TRBD1 as D (5 bases). The germline gives CDR1 LNHDA, CDR2 SQIVND (reference sequence). Trimming removed 2 bases from V and 2 bases from J, with 9 bases in between. The CDR3 is made up of 15 amino acids. CDR3 sequence: CASSIQGVNTGELFF. For the CDR3, the DNA is TGTGCCAGTAGTATACAAGGGGTCAACACCGGGGAGCTGTTTTTT.

The rearrangement links TRBV28 to TRBJ1-5; unclear D gene. V was clipped by 3 bases and J by 5 bases, with 5 bases between them. The CDR3 length is 12 residues. Germline V gives CDR1 MDHEN, CDR2 SYDVKM. The CDR3 loop reads CASSFVDQPQHF. The CDR3 DNA sequence: TGTGCCAGCAGTTTTGTCGATCAGCCCCAGCATTTT.

This clone was seen only a few times. The V and J genes are TRBV29-1 and TRBJ2-7; D might be TRBD2 (5 bases). Trimming took off 4 bases at V and 0 bases at J, with 22 bases between the two ends. The germline V gene encodes CDR1 SQVTM and CDR2 ANQGSEA. This CDR3 comprises 17 residues. The DNA for the CDR3 is TGCAGCGTTGTGTTACCGGGATTAACGAAAATCTCCTACGAGCAGTACTTC. Amino acids: CSVVLPGLTKISYEQYF.